Listed below are T cell receptor beta chains from one sample, sequenced in a study of cytomegalovirus exposure and HLA in healthy donors. Clones were sequenced by immunoSEQ multiplex PCR, and TCRdb holds only the in-frame ones, with some missing. The sample shows approximately 94,000 clones, around three quarters of them seen only once. The sample comprised PBMCs. The receptors stem from a man aged 30-40 years in good health and CMV-seropositive. CDR3s include the opening cysteine and the closing phenylalanine or tryptophan. The D gene is left open where the match is weak. A clone size is listed for some rows: how often the clone was seen (once, few, many), or a class if it is expanded.

>TRBJ2-5|-|TRBD1|TRBV28
TGTGCCAGCAGTTTGGAAAGAGGGACCAGGGGGGAGACCCAGTACTTC
CASSLERGTRGETQYF
>TRBJ2-5|-|-|TRBV18
TGTGCCAGCTCACCACTTGTAGTCCTGTACCAAGAGACCCAGTACTTC
CASSPLVVLYQETQYF
>TRBJ1-2|-|-|TRBV27
TGTGCCAGCAGTTTTTACAGGGACAACTATGGCTACACCTTC
CASSFYRDNYGYTF
>TRBJ1-5|-|TRBD1|TRBV28
TGTGCCAGCAGTTCGGACAGGCAGTCCACTCAGCCCCAGCATTTT
CASSSDRQSTQPQHF
>TRBJ2-3|once|TRBD2|TRBV6-4
TGTGCCAGCAGAGGACTAGCGACAAGCACAGATACGCAGTATTTT
CASRGLATSTDTQYF
>TRBJ1-5|-|-|TRBV5-1
TGCGCCAGCAGACCTGATCAGGGGAGCAATCAGCCCCAGCATTTT
CASRPDQGSNQPQHF
>TRBJ1-4|few|-|TRBV2
TGTGCCAGCAGCGAGGGAGGCCTTAATGAAAAACTGTTTTTT
CASSEGGLNEKLFF
>TRBJ2-2|-|-|TRBV9
TGTGCCAGCAGCCCACGACTACCCTCCACCGGGGAGCTGTTTTTT
CASSPRLPSTGELFF
>TRBJ2-4|few|TRBD1|TRBV7-2
TGTGCCAGCAGCTCCAGACAGGGCCCCAACATTCAGTACTTC
CASSSRQGPNIQYF
>TRBJ2-7|-|-|TRBV7-2
TGTGCCAGCAGCTCCCAAACTAACTCCTACGAGCAGTACTTC
CASSSQTNSYEQYF